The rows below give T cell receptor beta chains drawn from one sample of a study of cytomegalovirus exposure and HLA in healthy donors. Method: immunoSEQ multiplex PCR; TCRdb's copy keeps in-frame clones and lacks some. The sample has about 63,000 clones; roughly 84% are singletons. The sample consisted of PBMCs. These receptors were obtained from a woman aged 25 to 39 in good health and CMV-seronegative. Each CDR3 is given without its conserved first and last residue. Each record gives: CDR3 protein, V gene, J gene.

ASSIVTGLTNEKLF	TRBV19	TRBJ1-4
ASSQDRGSYNEQF	TRBV7-9	TRBJ2-1
ASSPRQGVVNSNQPQH	TRBV27	TRBJ1-5
ASSLAGFDRGRTNEKLF	TRBV5-6	TRBJ1-4
ASSRTSGRAQETQY	TRBV4-3	TRBJ2-5
AWSTGGQETQY	TRBV30	TRBJ2-5
ASRNPQGYGNTIY	TRBV19	TRBJ1-3
ASLTGGGTEAF	TRBV6-5	TRBJ1-1
ASSFTGGYDEQF	TRBV5-1	TRBJ2-1
ASSPDNPTDTQY	TRBV5-4	TRBJ2-3
ASRIGQGFENTIY	TRBV6-6	TRBJ1-3
ASSLAKTGTEAF	TRBV7-2	TRBJ1-1
ASSLGQSNQPQH	TRBV6-5	TRBJ1-5
AWSPGDNSPLH	TRBV30	TRBJ1-6
ASSAGGGNSPLH	TRBV9	TRBJ1-6
ASPPTSGSSTDTQY	TRBV28	TRBJ2-3
ASSSPSGGEYNEQF	TRBV11-2	TRBJ2-1
ASSPRDRGNTEAF	TRBV7-9	TRBJ1-1
ASSVALSLSTDTQY	TRBV9	TRBJ2-3
GGATDHGYT	TRBV29-1	TRBJ1-2
ATPDLREQTGETQY	TRBV21-1	TRBJ2-5
ASSLNGIEQF	TRBV13	TRBJ2-1
AWSTGQGSNQPQH	TRBV30	TRBJ1-5
ASSSRGWDTEAF	TRBV5-1	TRBJ1-1
ASSVGGLPGNTIY	TRBV9	TRBJ1-3
ASSPGQGSYEQY	TRBV6-1	TRBJ2-7
ASSLAWGLQIMNTEAF	TRBV7-9	TRBJ1-1
ASSGDRGLF	TRBV5-1	TRBJ1-4
ASSMTAGVAYNEQF	TRBV19	TRBJ2-1